Sequencing of this TCR beta chain was carried out in a study of CD8 T cells in Susac syndrome. Germline V gene data show CDR1 as LGHDT and CDR2 as YNNKEL (reference sequence). This CDR3 region has 14 residues. The J segment lost 10 bases and the V segment lost 4 bases, leaving 4 bases of the junction unmatched. With respect to this clonotype: What it recognizes is unknown.

Reverse transcription of roughly 0.5 to 1 ug RNA was carried out with random hexamers. The TCR beta CDR3 was amplified by immunoSEQ multiplex PCR across 54 Vbeta, 13 Jbeta. MiXCR, applied by TCRdb to the immunoSEQ multiplex PCR reads, yields one record per CDR3 protein. The sample holds about 210,000 distinct CDR3 sequences, approximately 95% seen once. Study-wide results and limits: The study's TCR sequencing and HLA analysis covered a relatively small number of individuals, and the study acknowledged this.

Sequencing of TCR beta, carried out with a high-throughput approach, was applied to CD8+ and CD4+ T cells from the blood. The patients serving as multiple sclerosis controls were treatment-naive. They had stable or active relapsing-remitting disease and fulfilled revised McDonald criteria. The chain couples TRBV3-1 to TRBJ1-6, with 10 bases fitting TRBD1. Source material: CD4+ T cells from PBMCs. The clonotype originates from a human donor with multiple sclerosis. The CDR3 protein is CASSRGQGVSPLHF. The CDR3 coding sequence is TGTGCCAGCAGCCGAGGACAGGGGGTATCACCCCTCCACTTT.